The 9 T cell receptor beta chains given below trace back to one sample, sequenced in a study of blood T cell repertoires in COVID-19. Using immunoSEQ multiplex PCR, the repertoire was profiled, and TCRdb retains in-frame clones only, with some absent. This sample yields some 250,000 clones, of which approximately 87% are seen a single time; around 6.5% belongs to the top ten. The sample consisted of peripheral blood. These receptor sequences come from a man in his 60s with acute or convalescent COVID-19.

The chain links TRBV21-1 to TRBJ1-2; the table's D call of TRBD1 was not tested on the DNA. TRBV21-1 is labeled a pseudogene. This CDR3 is 14 amino acids long. CDR3 sequence (DNA): TGTGCCAGCAGCAAAGAAGACAGGCGGGTGAGCTACACCTTC. It specifies CASSKEDRRVSYTF.

This chain joins TRBV27 and TRBJ1-6; D is undetermined. Germline values: CDR1 MNHEY, CDR2 SMNVEV (reference sequence). This CDR3 spans 13 amino acids. The germline V and J ends were trimmed by 4 bases and 6 bases, with 7 bases remaining between them. The CDR3 is CASSSRFNSPLHF. CDR3 DNA: TGTGCCAGCAGTTCGAGGTTTAATTCACCCCTCCACTTT.

V usage is TRBV28 and J usage is TRBJ1-1; 9 bases align to TRBD1. CDR3 size: 15 residues. Unmatched junction bases numbered 10, after V lost 5 bases and J lost 6 bases. Germline CDR1 MDHEN, CDR2 SYDVKM. CDR3 coding DNA: TGTGCCAGCAGTCCCCGGGGACAGGGCTTCCCTGAAGCTTTCTTT. Residues: CASSPRGQGFPEAFF.

The chain combines TRBV6-4 with TRBJ2-6; D remains unclear. The V gene lost 5 bases and the J gene lost 2 bases, with 13 bases spanning the gap. CDR3 length: 16 amino acids. From germline, CDR1 is MRHNA and CDR2 SNTAGT. The DNA for the CDR3 is TGTGCCAGCAGTCACCTTACTGGTACTGGGGCCAACGTCCTGACTTTC. Protein: CASSHLTGTGANVLTF.

V gene TRBV6-2 or TRBV6-3 combines with J gene TRBJ1-5; no reliable D call. This CDR3 spans 13 amino acids. V lost 1 base, J lost 5 bases, and 6 bases lay in between. CDR1 and CDR2 from the germline V gene are MNHEY and SVGEGT. CDR3 coding DNA: TGTGCCAGCAGTTACTGGAGAGATCAGCCCCAGCATTTT. Amino acids: CASSYWRDQPQHF.

The genes are TRBV7-3 and TRBJ1-2; tentatively, D is TRBD1 (6 bases). Germline values: CDR1 SGHTA, CDR2 FQGTGA. The CDR3 totals 15 residues. The V gene lost 0 bases and the J gene lost 4 bases, with 12 bases spanning the gap. The CDR3 region is CASSLTGQGTYGYTF. The CDR3 DNA sequence: TGTGCCAGCAGCTTAACAGGTCAGGGGACCTATGGCTACACCTTC. Filled out from reference TRBV7-3 and TRBJ1-2, the complete variable domain reads GAGVSQTPSNKVTEKGKYVELRCDPISGHTALYWYRQSLGQGPEFLIYFQGTGAADDSGLPNDRFFAVRPEGSVSTLKIQRTERGDSAVYLCASSLTGQGTYGYTFGSGTRLTVV.

The gene calls are TRBV4-1 and TRBJ2-7, with 12 bases fitting TRBD2. Trimming removed 1 base from V and 3 bases from J; junction bases left unmatched: 16. CDR1 is MGHRA and CDR2 is YSYEKL in the germline V gene. The CDR3 has 20 residues. The CDR3 reads CASSQVTGTSGLVFGYEQYF. The CDR3 DNA reads TGCGCCAGCAGCCAAGTGACCGGGACTAGCGGGCTTGTGTTCGGCTACGAGCAGTACTTC.

In its sample, this clone was seen once. The chain couples TRBV6-5 to TRBJ2-7, with D possibly TRBD1 on 5 matching bases. Germline loops: CDR1 MNHEY, CDR2 SVGAGI. This CDR3 comprises 12 residues. Trimming cost V 6 bases and J 3 bases, with 9 bases left between them. The CDR3 DNA follows: TGTGCCAGCAGCAAGACAGACTACGAGCAGTACTTC. Translating gives CASSKTDYEQYF.

This chain links TRBV28 with TRBJ2-1; 11 bases are shared with TRBD2. Germline V gene data show CDR1 as MDHEN and CDR2 as SYDVKM. The CDR3 is 15 residues long. V lost 6 bases, J lost 5 bases, and 6 bases stayed unmatched. The DNA of the CDR3 is TGTGCCAGCAGCCTTAGCGGGAGGGCGCACAATGAGCAGTTCTTC. Translated, it gives CASSLSGRAHNEQFF.